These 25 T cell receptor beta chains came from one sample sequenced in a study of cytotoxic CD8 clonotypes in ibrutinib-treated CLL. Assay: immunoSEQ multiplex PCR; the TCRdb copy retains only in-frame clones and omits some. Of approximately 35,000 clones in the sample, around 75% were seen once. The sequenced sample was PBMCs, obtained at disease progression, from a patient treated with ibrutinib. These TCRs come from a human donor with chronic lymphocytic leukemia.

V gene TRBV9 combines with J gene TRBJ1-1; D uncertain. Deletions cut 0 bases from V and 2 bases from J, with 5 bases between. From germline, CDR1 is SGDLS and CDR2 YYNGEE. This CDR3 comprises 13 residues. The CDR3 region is CASSVGSNTEAFF. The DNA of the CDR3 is TGTGCCAGCAGCGTAGGCTCCAACACTGAAGCTTTCTTT.

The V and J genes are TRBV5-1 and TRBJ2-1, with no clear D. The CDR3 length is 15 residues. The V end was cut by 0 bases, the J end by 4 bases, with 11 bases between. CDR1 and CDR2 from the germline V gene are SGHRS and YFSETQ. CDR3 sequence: CASSLDYRSYNEQFF. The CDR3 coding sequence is TGCGCCAGCAGCTTGGACTACCGAAGTTACAATGAGCAGTTCTTC.

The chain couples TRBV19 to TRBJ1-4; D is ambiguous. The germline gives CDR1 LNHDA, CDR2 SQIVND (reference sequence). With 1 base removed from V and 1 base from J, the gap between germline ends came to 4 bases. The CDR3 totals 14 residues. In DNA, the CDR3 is TGTGCCAGTAGTATAGCGTTAACTAATGAAAAACTGTTTTTT. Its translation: CASSIALTNEKLFF. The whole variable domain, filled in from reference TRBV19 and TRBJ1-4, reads DGGITQSPKYLFRKEGQNVTLSCEQNLNHDAMYWYRQDPGQGLRLIYYSQIVNDFQKGDIAEGYSVSREKKESFPLTVTSAQKNPTAFYLCASSIALTNEKLFFGSGTQLSVL.

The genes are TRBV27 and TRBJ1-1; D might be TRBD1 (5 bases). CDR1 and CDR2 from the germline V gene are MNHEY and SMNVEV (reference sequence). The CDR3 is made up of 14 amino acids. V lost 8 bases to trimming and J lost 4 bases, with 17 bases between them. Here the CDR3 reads CASCPGEWGTEAFF. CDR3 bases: TGTGCCAGCTGCCCGGGGGAATGGGGCACTGAAGCTTTCTTT.

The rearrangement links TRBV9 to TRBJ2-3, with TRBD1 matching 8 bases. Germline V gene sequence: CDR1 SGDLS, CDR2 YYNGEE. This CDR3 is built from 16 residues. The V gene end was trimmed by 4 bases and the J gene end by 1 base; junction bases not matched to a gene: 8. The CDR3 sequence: CASSPTGQAGTDTQYF. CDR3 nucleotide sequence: TGTGCCAGCAGCCCGACGGGACAGGCAGGCACAGATACGCAGTATTTT.

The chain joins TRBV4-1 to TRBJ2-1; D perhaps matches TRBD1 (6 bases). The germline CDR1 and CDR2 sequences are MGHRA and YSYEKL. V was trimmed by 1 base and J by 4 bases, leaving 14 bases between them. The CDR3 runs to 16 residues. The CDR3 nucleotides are TGCGCCAGCAGCCAAGCGGGCCGGGACACTTACAATGAGCAGTTCTTC. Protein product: CASSQAGRDTYNEQFF.

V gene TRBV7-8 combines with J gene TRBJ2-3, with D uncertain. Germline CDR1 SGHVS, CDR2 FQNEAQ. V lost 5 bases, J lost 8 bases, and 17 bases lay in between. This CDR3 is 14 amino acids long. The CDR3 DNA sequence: TGTGCCAGCAGCGCCGGTCAGGCCCCGGGTACGCAGTATTTT. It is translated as CASSAGQAPGTQYF.

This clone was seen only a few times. This chain's CDR3 is CASSETDRTYEQYF. The CDR3 DNA reads TGTGCCAGCAGTGAAACGGACAGGACCTACGAGCAGTACTTC. V is TRBV6-5 and J is TRBJ2-7; 7 bases agree with TRBD1. The CDR3 is made up of 14 amino acids. Trimming cost V 5 bases and J 2 bases; bases outside gene matches: 6. Germline V gene data show CDR1 as MNHEY and CDR2 as SVGAGI.

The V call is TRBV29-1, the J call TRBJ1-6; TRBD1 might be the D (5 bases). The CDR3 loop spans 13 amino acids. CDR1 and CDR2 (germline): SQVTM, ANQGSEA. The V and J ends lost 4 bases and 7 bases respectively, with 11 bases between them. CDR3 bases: TGCAGCGTTGCAGAGGGGCGGAATTCACCCCTCCACTTT. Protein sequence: CSVAEGRNSPLHF.

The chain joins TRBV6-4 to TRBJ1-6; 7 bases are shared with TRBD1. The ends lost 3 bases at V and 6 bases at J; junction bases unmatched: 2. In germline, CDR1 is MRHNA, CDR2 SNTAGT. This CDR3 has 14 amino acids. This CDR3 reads CASSETGSNSPLHF. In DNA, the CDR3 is TGTGCCAGCAGTGAGACAGGGAGTAATTCACCCCTCCACTTT.

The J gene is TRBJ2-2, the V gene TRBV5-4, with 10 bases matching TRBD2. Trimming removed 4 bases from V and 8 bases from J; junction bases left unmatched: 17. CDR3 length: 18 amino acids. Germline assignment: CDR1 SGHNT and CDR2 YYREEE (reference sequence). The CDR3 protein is CASSQAVTSGAPTGELFF. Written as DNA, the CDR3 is TGTGCCAGCAGCCAAGCTGTTACTAGCGGGGCCCCCACGGGGGAGCTGTTTTTT.

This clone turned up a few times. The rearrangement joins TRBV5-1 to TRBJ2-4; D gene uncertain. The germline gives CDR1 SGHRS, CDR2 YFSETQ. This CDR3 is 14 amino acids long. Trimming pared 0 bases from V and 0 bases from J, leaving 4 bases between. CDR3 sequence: CASSLGLAKNIQYF. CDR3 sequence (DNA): TGCGCCAGCAGCTTGGGACTAGCCAAAAACATTCAGTACTTC.

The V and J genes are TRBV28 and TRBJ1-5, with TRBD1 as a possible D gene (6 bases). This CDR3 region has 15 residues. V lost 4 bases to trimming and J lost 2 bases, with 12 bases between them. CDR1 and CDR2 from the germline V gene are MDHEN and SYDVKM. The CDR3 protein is CASSSPSGGNQPQHF. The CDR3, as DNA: TGTGCCAGCAGTTCCCCATCAGGGGGCAATCAGCCCCAGCATTTT.

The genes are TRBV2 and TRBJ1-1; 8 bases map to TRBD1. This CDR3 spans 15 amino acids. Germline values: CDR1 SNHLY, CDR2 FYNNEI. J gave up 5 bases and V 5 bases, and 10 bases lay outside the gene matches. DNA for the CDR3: TGTGCCAGCAGTTCTCGACAGGGGATTCCTACTGAAGCTTTCTTT. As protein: CASSSRQGIPTEAFF. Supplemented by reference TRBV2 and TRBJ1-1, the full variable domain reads EPEVTQTPSHQVTQMGQEVILRCVPISNHLYFYWYRQILGQKVEFLVSFYNNEISEKSEIFDDQFSVERPDGSNFTLKIRSTKLEDSAMYFCASSSRQGIPTEAFFGQGTRLTVV.

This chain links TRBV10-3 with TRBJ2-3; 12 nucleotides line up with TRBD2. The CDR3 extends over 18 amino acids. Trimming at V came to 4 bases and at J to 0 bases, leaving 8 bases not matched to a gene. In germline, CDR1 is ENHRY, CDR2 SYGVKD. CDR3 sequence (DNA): TGTGCCATCAGTGTTAAGACTAGCGGGGGTCCCAGCACAGATACGCAGTATTTT. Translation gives CAISVKTSGGPSTDTQYF.

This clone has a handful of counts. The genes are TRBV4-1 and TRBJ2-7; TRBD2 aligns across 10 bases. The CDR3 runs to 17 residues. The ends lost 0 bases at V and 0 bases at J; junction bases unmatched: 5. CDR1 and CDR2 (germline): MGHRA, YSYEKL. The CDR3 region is CASSQELASGGSYEQYF. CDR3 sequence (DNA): TGCGCCAGCAGCCAAGAATTGGCTAGCGGGGGCTCCTACGAGCAGTACTTC.

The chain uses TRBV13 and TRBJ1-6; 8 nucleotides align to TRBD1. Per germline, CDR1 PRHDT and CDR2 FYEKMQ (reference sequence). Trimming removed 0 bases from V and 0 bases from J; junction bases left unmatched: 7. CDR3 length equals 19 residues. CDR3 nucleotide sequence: TGTGCCAGCAGCTTAGGACAGGGGGGAATTAGCTCCTATAATTCACCCCTCCACTTT. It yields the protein CASSLGQGGISSYNSPLHF. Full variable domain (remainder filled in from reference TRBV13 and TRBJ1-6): AAGVIQSPRHLIKEKRETATLKCYPIPRHDTVYWYQQGPGQDPQFLISFYEKMQSDKGSIPDRFSAQQFSDYHSELNMSSLELGDSALYFCASSLGQGGISSYNSPLHFGNGTRLTVT.

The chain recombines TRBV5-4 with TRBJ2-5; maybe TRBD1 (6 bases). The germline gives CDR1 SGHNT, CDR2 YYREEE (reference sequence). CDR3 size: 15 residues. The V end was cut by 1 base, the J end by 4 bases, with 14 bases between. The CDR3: CASSLRTALGETQYF. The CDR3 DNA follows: TGTGCCAGCAGCTTGAGGACAGCATTAGGAGAGACCCAGTACTTC.

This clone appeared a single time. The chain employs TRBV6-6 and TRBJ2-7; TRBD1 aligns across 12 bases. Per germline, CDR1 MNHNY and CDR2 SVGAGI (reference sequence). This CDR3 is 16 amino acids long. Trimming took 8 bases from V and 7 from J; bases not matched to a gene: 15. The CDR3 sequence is CASGQPSGTGGREQYF. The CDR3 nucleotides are TGTGCCAGCGGACAGCCCTCGGGGACAGGGGGCCGGGAGCAGTACTTC.

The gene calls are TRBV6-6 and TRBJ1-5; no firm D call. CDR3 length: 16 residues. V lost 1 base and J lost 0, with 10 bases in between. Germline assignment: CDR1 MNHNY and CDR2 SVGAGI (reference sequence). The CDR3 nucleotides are TGTGCCAGCAGTTACTGGCTTTTTGGTAGCAATCAGCCCCAGCATTTT. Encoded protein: CASSYWLFGSNQPQHF.

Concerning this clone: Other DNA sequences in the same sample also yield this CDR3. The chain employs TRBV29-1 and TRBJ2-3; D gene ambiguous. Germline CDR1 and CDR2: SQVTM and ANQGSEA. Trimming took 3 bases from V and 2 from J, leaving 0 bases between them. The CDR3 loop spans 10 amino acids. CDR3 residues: CSVDTDTQYF. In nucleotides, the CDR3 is TGCAGCGTTGACACAGATACGCAGTATTTT.

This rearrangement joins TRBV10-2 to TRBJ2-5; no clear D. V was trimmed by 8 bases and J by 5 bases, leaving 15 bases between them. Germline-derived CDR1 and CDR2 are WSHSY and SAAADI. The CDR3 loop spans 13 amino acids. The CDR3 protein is CASSVPPSETQYF. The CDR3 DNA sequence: TGCGCCAGCTCTGTTCCCCCATCGGAGACCCAGTACTTC.

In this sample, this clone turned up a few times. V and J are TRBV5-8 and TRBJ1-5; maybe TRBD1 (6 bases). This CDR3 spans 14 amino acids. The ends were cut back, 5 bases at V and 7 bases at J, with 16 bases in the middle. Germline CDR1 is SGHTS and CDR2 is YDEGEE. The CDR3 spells CASRPGGGGQPQHF. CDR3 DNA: TGTGCCAGCAGGCCGGGGGGGGGCGGCCAGCCCCAGCATTTT.

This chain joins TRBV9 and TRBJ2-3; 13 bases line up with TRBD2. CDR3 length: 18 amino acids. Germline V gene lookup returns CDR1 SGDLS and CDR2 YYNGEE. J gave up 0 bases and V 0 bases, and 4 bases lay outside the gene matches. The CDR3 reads CASSVGLAGGHSTDTQYF. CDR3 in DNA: TGTGCCAGCAGCGTAGGACTAGCGGGGGGCCATAGCACAGATACGCAGTATTTT.

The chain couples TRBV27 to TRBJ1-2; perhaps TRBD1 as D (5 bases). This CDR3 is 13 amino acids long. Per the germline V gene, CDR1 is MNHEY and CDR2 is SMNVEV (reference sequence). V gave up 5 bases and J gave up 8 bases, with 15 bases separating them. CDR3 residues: CASSPRAGPGYTF. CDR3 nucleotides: TGTGCCAGCAGTCCACGTGCAGGGCCCGGCTACACCTTC.